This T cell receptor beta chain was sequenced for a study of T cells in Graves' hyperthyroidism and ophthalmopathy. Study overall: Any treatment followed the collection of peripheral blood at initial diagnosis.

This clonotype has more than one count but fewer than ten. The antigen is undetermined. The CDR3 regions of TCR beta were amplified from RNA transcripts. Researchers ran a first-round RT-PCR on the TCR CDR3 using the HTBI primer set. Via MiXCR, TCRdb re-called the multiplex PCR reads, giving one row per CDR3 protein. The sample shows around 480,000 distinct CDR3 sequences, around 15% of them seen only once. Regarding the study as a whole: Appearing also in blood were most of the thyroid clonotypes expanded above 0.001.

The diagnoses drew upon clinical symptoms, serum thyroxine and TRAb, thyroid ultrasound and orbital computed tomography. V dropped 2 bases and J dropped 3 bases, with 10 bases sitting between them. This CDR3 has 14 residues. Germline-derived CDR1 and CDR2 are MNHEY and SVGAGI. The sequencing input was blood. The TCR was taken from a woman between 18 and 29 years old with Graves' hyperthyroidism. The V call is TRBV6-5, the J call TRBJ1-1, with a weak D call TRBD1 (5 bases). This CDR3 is CASSYRGWDTEAFF. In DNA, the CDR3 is TGTGCCAGCAGTTACCGGGGGTGGGACACTGAAGCTTTCTTT.